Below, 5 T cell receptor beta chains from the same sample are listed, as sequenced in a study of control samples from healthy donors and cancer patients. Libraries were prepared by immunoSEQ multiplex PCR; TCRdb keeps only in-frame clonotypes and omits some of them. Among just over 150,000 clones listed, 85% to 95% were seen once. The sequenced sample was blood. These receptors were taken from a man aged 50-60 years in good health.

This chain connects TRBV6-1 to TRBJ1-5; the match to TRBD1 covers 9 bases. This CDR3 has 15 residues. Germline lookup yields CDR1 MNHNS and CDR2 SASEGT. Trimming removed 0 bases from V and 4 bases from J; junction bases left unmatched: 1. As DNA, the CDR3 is TGTGCCAGCAGTGAAGCCGGGACAGGGAATCAGCCCCAGCATTTT. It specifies CASSEAGTGNQPQHF.

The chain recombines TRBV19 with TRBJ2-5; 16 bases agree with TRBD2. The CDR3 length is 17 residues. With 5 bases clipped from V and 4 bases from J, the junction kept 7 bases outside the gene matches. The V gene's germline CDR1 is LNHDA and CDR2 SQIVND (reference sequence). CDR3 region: CASSQPGLAGGRETQYF. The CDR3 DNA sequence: TGTGCCAGTAGTCAGCCGGGACTAGCGGGAGGGAGAGAGACCCAGTACTTC. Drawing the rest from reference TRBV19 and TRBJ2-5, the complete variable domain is DGGITQSPKYLFRKEGQNVTLSCEQNLNHDAMYWYRQDPGQGLRLIYYSQIVNDFQKGDIAEGYSVSREKKESFPLTVTSAQKNPTAFYLCASSQPGLAGGRETQYFGPGTRLLVL.

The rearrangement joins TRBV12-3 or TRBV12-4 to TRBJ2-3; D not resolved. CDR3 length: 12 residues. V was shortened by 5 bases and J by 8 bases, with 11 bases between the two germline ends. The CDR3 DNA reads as TGTGCCAGCAGTCAGATGGATTCTACGCAGTATTTT. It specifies CASSQMDSTQYF.

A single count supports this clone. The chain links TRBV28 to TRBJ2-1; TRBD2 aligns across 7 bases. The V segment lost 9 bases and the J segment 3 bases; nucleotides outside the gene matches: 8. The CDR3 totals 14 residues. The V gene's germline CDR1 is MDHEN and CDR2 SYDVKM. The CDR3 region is CASRSGTIYNEQFF. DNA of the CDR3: TGTGCCAGTCGAAGCGGGACTATCTACAATGAGCAGTTCTTC. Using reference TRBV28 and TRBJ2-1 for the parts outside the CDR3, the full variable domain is DVKVTQSSRYLVKRTGEKVFLECVQDMDHENMFWYRQDPGLGLRLIYFSYDVKMKEKGDIPEGYSVSREKKERFSLILESASTNQTSMYLCASRSGTIYNEQFFGPGTRLTVL.

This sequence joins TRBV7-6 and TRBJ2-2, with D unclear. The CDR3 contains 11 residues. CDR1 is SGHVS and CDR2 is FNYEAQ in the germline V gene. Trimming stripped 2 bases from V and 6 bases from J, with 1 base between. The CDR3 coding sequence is TGTGCCAGCAGCTTATCCGGGGAGCTGTTTTTT. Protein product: CASSLSGELFF.